Here is one T cell receptor (beta chain) with its context. Method: immunoSEQ multiplex PCR; TCRdb's copy keeps in-frame clones and lacks some. The sample records about 470,000 clones, 79% being singletons. Per the germline V gene, CDR1 is MNHEY and CDR2 is SVGAGI. This CDR3 is built from 14 residues. V lost 2 bases, J lost 4 bases, and 8 bases lay in between. Healthy adults negative for HIV, lacking recent acute infections or vaccinations, served as donors. This entry is derived from a study of shared clonotypes between healthy human individuals. This TCR was sampled from a woman aged 40 to 55 in good health. Some clones in this sample may be carry-over from other donors' samples. Sample: PBMCs. This chain uses TRBV6-5 with TRBJ2-2; unclear D gene. The CDR3 region is CASSYAAATGELFF. The CDR3 coding sequence is TGTGCCAGCAGTTACGCGGCGGCCACCGGGGAGCTGTTTTTT.